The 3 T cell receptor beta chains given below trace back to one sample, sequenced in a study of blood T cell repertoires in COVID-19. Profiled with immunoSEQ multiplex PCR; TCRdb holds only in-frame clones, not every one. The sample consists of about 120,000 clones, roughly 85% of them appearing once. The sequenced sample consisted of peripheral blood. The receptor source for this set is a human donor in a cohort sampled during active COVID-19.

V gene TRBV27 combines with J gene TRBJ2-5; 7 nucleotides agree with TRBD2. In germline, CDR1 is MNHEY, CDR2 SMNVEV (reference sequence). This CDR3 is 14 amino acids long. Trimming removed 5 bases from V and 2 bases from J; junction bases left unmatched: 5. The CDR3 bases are TGTGCCAGCAGTCTAGTGGGACTACAAGAGACCCAGTACTTC. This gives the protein CASSLVGLQETQYF.

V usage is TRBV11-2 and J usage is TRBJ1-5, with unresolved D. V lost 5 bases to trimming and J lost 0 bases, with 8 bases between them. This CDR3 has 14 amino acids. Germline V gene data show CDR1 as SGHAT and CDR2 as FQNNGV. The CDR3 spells CASSPVNSNQPQHF. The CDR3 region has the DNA TGTGCCAGCAGCCCCGTAAATAGCAATCAGCCCCAGCATTTT.

The CDR3 DNA is TGCGCCAGCAGCCAAGATCGGAGCGGGGGGGGAAATACGCAGTATTTT. This encodes CASSQDRSGGGNTQYF. V usage is TRBV4-3 and J usage is TRBJ2-3; 10 positions match TRBD2. The ends lost 0 bases at V and 7 bases at J; junction bases unmatched: 7. This CDR3 region has 16 residues. The germline V gene has CDR1 LGHNA and CDR2 YSLEER.